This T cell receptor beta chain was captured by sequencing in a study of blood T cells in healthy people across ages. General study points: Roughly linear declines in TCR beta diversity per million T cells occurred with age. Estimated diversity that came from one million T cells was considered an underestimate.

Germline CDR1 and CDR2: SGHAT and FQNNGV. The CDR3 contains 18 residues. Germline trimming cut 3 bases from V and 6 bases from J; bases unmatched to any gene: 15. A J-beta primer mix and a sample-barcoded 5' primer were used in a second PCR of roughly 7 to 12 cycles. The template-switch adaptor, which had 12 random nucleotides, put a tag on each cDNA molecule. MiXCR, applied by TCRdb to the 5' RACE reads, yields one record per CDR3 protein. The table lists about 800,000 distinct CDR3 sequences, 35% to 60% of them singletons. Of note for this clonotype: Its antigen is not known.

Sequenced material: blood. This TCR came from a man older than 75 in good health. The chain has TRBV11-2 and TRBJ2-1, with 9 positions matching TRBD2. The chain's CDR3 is CASSFFSGRLAGFNEQFF. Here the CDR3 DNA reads TGTGCCAGCAGCTTTTTCTCCGGGAGGCTAGCGGGATTCAATGAGCAGTTCTTC.